The 13 T cell receptor beta chains presented below share a single source sample, sequenced in a study of blood T cell repertoires in COVID-19. The method was immunoSEQ multiplex PCR; TCRdb's version includes in-frame clones alone and lacks a portion of them. The data hold 60,000 to 75,000 clones, with more than 75% observed a single time. The sequencing sample was made of peripheral blood. The receptors shown here come from a man between 60 and 75 years old with acute or convalescent COVID-19.

In its sample, this clone was seen once. CDR3 bases: TGTGCCAGCAGTGCCCCAGTGAACACCTACGAGCAGTACTTC. Encoded protein: CASSAPVNTYEQYF. This chain connects TRBV2 to TRBJ2-7; no reliable D call. Trimming took 4 bases from V and 2 from J, leaving 12 bases between them. The germline V gene has CDR1 SNHLY and CDR2 FYNNEI. This CDR3 is 14 amino acids long.

V is TRBV7-2 and J is TRBJ1-3; 10 bases align to TRBD1. Germline loops: CDR1 SGHTA, CDR2 FQGNSA. The CDR3 totals 17 residues. The trim removed 6 bases at V and 3 bases at J, leaving 11 bases unmatched. This chain's CDR3 is CASSLSPGTGVGNTIYF. CDR3 bases: TGTGCCAGCAGTCTTTCGCCCGGGACAGGGGTTGGAAACACCATATATTTT.

The V gene is TRBV18, the J gene TRBJ1-4; weak D call: TRBD1 (6 bases). The V and J ends lost 6 bases and 12 bases respectively, with 20 bases between them. Looked up from germline, CDR1 is KGHSH and CDR2 is LQKENI. The CDR3 consists of 14 residues. CDR3 sequence reads: CASSQRGGTSELFF. The DNA of the CDR3 is TGTGCCAGCTCCCAAAGGGGGGGTACAAGTGAACTGTTTTTT.

V usage is TRBV15 and J usage is TRBJ2-3; possible D gene TRBD1, 5 bases. This CDR3 is 15 amino acids long. V was clipped by 5 bases and J by 0 bases, with 12 bases between them. Germline assignment: CDR1 LNHNV and CDR2 YYDKDF (reference sequence). The CDR3 protein is CATSPWGQSTDTQYF. Written as DNA, the CDR3 is TGTGCCACCAGCCCCTGGGGCCAGAGCACAGATACGCAGTATTTT.

This rearrangement joins TRBV27 to TRBJ2-2, with 8 bases matching TRBD1. There are 17 residues in the CDR3. The germline V gene encodes CDR1 MNHEY and CDR2 SMNVEV (reference sequence). The ends lost 5 bases at V and 4 bases at J; junction bases unmatched: 12. The chain's CDR3 is CASSPLDRAPITGELFF. CDR3 DNA sequence: TGTGCCAGCAGTCCCTTGGACAGGGCTCCTATCACCGGGGAGCTGTTTTTT.

The chain uses TRBV7-9 and TRBJ2-5, with 7 bases identical to TRBD1. Germline CDR1 SEHNR, CDR2 FQNEAQ (reference sequence). This CDR3 contains 18 residues. The V segment lost 5 bases and the J segment 5 bases; nucleotides outside the gene matches: 20. The CDR3 DNA follows: TGTGCCAGCAGCCTCCAAATCGCCGGGACAGAACTCGGGGAGACCCAGTACTTC. Amino acids: CASSLQIAGTELGETQYF.

The chain's CDR3 is CASSPLISNTIYF. The CDR3 nucleotides are TGTGCCAGCTCACCACTAATATCTAACACCATATATTTT. The chain has TRBV18 and TRBJ1-3; D unclear. This CDR3 region has 13 residues. Trimming stripped 1 base from V and 7 bases from J, with 8 bases between. Germline V gene sequence: CDR1 KGHSH, CDR2 LQKENI.

The rearrangement links TRBV5-6 to TRBJ1-1, with 7 bases fitting TRBD1. The CDR3 extends over 15 amino acids. CDR1 and CDR2 (germline): SGHDT, YYEEEE. With 2 bases clipped from V and 1 base from J, the junction kept 5 bases outside the gene matches. The CDR3 here is CASSFKTGRNTEAFF. The DNA of the CDR3 is TGTGCCAGCAGCTTTAAGACAGGGAGGAACACTGAAGCTTTCTTT.

The chain joins TRBV6-5 to TRBJ1-2, with D possibly being TRBD1 (5 bases). In germline, CDR1 is MNHEY, CDR2 SVGAGI. The CDR3 runs 15 residues. V lost 2 bases and J 5 bases, leaving 15 bases between the germline ends. In DNA, the CDR3 is TGTGCCAGCAGTTACACAGAGGAGGGGTGGTATGGCTACACCTTC. Translating gives CASSYTEEGWYGYTF.

The chain employs TRBV19 and TRBJ1-4; no clear D gene. This CDR3 is 16 amino acids long. Germline V gene data show CDR1 as LNHDA and CDR2 as SQIVND (reference sequence). The germline V and J ends were trimmed by 4 bases and 0 bases, with 12 bases remaining between them. The CDR3 sequence: CASSKRGSTTNEKLFF. The CDR3 region has the DNA TGTGCCAGTAGTAAGCGGGGATCTACAACTAATGAAAAACTGTTTTTT. Based on the CDR3 plus reference TRBV19 and TRBJ1-4, the full variable domain is DGGITQSPKYLFRKEGQNVTLSCEQNLNHDAMYWYRQDPGQGLRLIYYSQIVNDFQKGDIAEGYSVSREKKESFPLTVTSAQKNPTAFYLCASSKRGSTTNEKLFFGSGTQLSVL.

The chain carries TRBV6-2 or TRBV6-3 and TRBJ2-2, with 9 bases lining up with TRBD2. The V gene end was trimmed by 6 bases and the J gene end by 0 bases; junction bases not matched to a gene: 5. This CDR3 contains 16 residues. The germline V gene has CDR1 MNHEY and CDR2 SVGEGT. CDR3 coding DNA: TGTGCCAGCAGCCAGCGACTAGCGGCGAACACCGGGGAGCTGTTTTTT. Amino acids: CASSQRLAANTGELFF.

V gene TRBV7-2 combines with J gene TRBJ1-2; possible D gene TRBD1, 5 bases. CDR1 SGHTA and CDR2 FQGNSA come from the germline V gene. The CDR3 spans 13 residues. The ends were cut back, 3 bases at V and 8 bases at J, with 13 bases in the middle. In DNA form, the CDR3 reads TGTGCCAGCAGCTTGCTCGTAGGACAAGGCTACACCTTC. This translates into CASSLLVGQGYTF.

A note on this clone: One end of the junction is discordant with germline, which a read error may explain. CDR3 nucleotides: TGTGCCAGTAGTTCCCATTCTCAGGGGGGTATACAGAACGCTGAAGCTTTCTTT. The encoded protein is CASSSHSQGGIQNAEAFF. The rearrangement uses TRBV19 and TRBJ1-1, with 7 bases fitting TRBD1. The CDR3 is 18 amino acids. CDR1 is LNHDA and CDR2 is SQIVND in the germline V gene (reference sequence).